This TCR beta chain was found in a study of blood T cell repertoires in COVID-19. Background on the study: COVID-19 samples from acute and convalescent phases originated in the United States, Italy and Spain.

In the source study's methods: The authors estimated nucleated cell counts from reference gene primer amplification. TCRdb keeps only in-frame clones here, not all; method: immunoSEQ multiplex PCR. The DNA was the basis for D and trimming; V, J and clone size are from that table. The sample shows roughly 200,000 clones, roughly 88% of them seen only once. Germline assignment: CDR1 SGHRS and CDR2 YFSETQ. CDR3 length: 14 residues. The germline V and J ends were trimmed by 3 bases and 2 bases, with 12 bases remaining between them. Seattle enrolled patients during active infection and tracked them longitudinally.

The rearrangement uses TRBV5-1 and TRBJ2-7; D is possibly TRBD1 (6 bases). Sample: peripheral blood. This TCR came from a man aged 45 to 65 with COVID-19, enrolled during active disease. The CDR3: CASSSTGKTYEQYF. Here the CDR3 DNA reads TGCGCCAGCAGCTCAACAGGGAAGACCTACGAGCAGTACTTC.